This TCR beta chain derives from a study of cytomegalovirus exposure and HLA in healthy donors. Study observations and caveats: Cytomegalovirus-associated TCR beta chains were listed, numbering 164. Accounts indicate the classifier identified cytomegalovirus status with strong specificity and sensitivity.

TCRdb's table, derived via immunoSEQ multiplex PCR, lists solely in-frame clones and lacks some. The table shows about 120,000 clones, with 75% to 90% occurring only once. As concerns this clone: As yet, its antigen is unknown.

V was clipped by 3 bases and J by 2 bases, with 10 bases between them. The length of the CDR3 is 14 residues. The germline gives CDR1 MGHRA, CDR2 YSYEKL. The sequence was obtained from a woman under 30 in good health and CMV-seronegative. J is TRBJ2-5 and V is TRBV4-1; D is perhaps TRBD2 (5 bases). What was sequenced was PBMCs. The CDR3 sequence is CASSQVEEQETQYF. The CDR3 bases are TGCGCCAGCAGCCAGGTGGAGGAGCAAGAGACCCAGTACTTC.